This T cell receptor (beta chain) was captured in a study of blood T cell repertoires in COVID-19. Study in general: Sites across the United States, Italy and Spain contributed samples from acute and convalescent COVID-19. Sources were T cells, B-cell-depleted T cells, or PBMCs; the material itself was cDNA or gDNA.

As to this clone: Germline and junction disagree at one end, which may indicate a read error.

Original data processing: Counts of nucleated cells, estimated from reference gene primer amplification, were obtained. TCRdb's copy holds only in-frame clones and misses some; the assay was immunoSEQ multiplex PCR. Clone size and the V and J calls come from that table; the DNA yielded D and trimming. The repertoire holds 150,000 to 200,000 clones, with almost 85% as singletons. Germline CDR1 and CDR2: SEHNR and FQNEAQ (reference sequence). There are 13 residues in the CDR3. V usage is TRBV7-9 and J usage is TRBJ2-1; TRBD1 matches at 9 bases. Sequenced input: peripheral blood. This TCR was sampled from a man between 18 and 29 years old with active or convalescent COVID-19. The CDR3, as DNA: TGTGCCAGCAGCAAGGGGACAGGGCGGTCACAGATCTTC. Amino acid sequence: CASSKGTGRSQIF.